The 20 T cell receptor beta chains presented below share a single source sample, sequenced in a study of T cell responses to AZD1222 COVID-19 vaccine. The repertoire was sequenced with immunoSEQ multiplex PCR; TCRdb's copy has only in-frame clones and lacks some. The table has approximately 100,000 clones, 90% to 95% seen once; the top ten hold 7.5%. Sequenced here: peripheral blood, sampled on day 0 of AZD1222 vaccination. These receptors were collected from an adult in good health.

Turning to this clone: This CDR3 fails to terminate in the conserved phenylalanine or tryptophan, so it likely reflects a read error. No DNA is shown, since the ends of the CDR3 on it are uncertain; the CDR3 is the one TCRdb lists. The chain couples TRBV7-9 to TRBJ2-7; the DNA was not compared with TRBD1, the D call given in the table. The CDR3 length is 13 residues, termini included. Germline V lookup: CDR1 SEHNR, CDR2 FQNEAQ (reference sequence). CDR3 sequence reads: CASSSDRGRLRAI.

The chain recombines TRBV9 with TRBJ1-3, with TRBD1 as a possible D gene (5 bases). Germline V gives CDR1 SGDLS, CDR2 YYNGEE. Trimming shortened V by 4 bases and J by 3 bases, and 20 bases separated the two germline ends. The CDR3 contains 17 residues. CDR3 protein: CASSSQSDSFSGNTIYF. The CDR3 DNA reads TGTGCCAGCAGCTCCCAAAGCGACAGTTTCAGTGGAAACACCATATATTTT.

The chain links TRBV19 to TRBJ2-5; 10 bases map to TRBD2. Germline lookup yields CDR1 LNHDA and CDR2 SQIVND (reference sequence). The ends lost 6 bases at V and 5 bases at J; junction bases unmatched: 6. This CDR3 spans 14 amino acids. CDR3 sequence reads: CASRRTSGWETQYF. In DNA, the CDR3 is TGTGCCAGTAGAAGGACTAGCGGTTGGGAGACCCAGTACTTC. Supplemented by reference TRBV19 and TRBJ2-5, the full variable domain reads DGGITQSPKYLFRKEGQNVTLSCEQNLNHDAMYWYRQDPGQGLRLIYYSQIVNDFQKGDIAEGYSVSREKKESFPLTVTSAQKNPTAFYLCASRRTSGWETQYFGPGTRLLVL.

The gene calls are TRBV2 and TRBJ1-6, with D possibly being TRBD1 (5 bases). Germline CDR1 and CDR2: SNHLY and FYNNEI. Trimming took 4 bases from V and 0 from J, leaving 7 bases between them. The CDR3 totals 15 residues. The CDR3 reads CASSGQSSYNSPLHF. The CDR3, as DNA: TGTGCCAGCAGTGGACAGAGCTCCTATAATTCACCCCTCCACTTT.

The rearrangement joins TRBV4-3 to TRBJ1-1; no definite D call. Trimming stripped 1 base from V and 1 base from J, with 7 bases between. Looked up from germline, CDR1 is LGHNA and CDR2 is YSLEER. This CDR3 contains 14 residues. CDR3 residues: CASSQVGGNTEAFF. The CDR3 DNA follows: TGCGCCAGCAGCCAAGTGGGAGGGAACACTGAAGCTTTCTTT.

The J gene is TRBJ2-1, the V gene TRBV5-6, with D possibly being TRBD1 or TRBD2 (5 bases each). From germline, CDR1 is SGHDT and CDR2 YYEEEE. The CDR3 contains 16 residues. Trimming stripped 6 bases from V and 8 bases from J, with 24 bases between. The CDR3 DNA reads TGTGCCAGCAAGCCAATAGGGGACGTGAAGGGTGATGAGCAGTTCTTC. It codes for CASKPIGDVKGDEQFF.

The J gene is TRBJ1-1, the V gene TRBV19; D perhaps matches TRBD1 (6 bases). CDR1 and CDR2 from the germline V gene are LNHDA and SQIVND (reference sequence). Trimming took 5 bases from V and 3 from J, leaving 10 bases between them. The CDR3 has 13 residues. The chain's CDR3 is CASSEQGHTEAFF. CDR3 in DNA: TGTGCCAGTAGTGAACAGGGTCACACTGAAGCTTTCTTT.

The V and J genes are TRBV5-4 and TRBJ1-1, with TRBD1 as a possible D gene (6 bases). V lost 4 bases to trimming and J lost 5 bases, with 15 bases between them. Per germline, CDR1 SGHNT and CDR2 YYREEE (reference sequence). The CDR3 length is 14 residues. CDR3 amino acids: CASSQQGVETEAFF. As DNA, the CDR3 is TGTGCCAGCAGCCAACAGGGAGTGGAGACTGAAGCTTTCTTT.

The V gene is TRBV5-8, the J gene TRBJ1-2; 9 bases are a match to TRBD1. Germline CDR1 and CDR2: SGHTS and YDEGEE. Losses at the gene ends were 5 bases for V and 3 bases for J; bases not matched to a gene: 8. This CDR3 spans 15 amino acids. The CDR3, as DNA: TGTGCCAGCAGATGGGACAGGGCATTGGACTATGGCTACACCTTC. It codes for CASRWDRALDYGYTF.

The genes are TRBV18 and TRBJ1-3, with a possible D match to TRBD1 (5 bases). This CDR3 is 16 amino acids long. Germline lookup yields CDR1 KGHSH and CDR2 LQKENI. V lost 6 bases and J 0 bases, leaving 15 bases between the germline ends. CDR3 in DNA: TGTGCCAGCTCCGTAGGGACGGCCGACTCTGGAAACACCATATATTTT. Translation gives CASSVGTADSGNTIYF.

The chain recombines TRBV27 with TRBJ1-4; the D gene is possibly TRBD1 (5 bases). Trimming took 6 bases from V and 8 from J, leaving 16 bases between them. Germline V CDR1 and CDR2: MNHEY, SMNVEV (reference sequence). This CDR3 spans 14 amino acids. DNA of the CDR3: TGTGCCAGCAGCCCGAGGGGAATCGCAGAAAAACTGTTTTTT. Protein: CASSPRGIAEKLFF.

V gene TRBV3-1 (or the pseudogene TRBV3-2) combines with J gene TRBJ1-6; D might be TRBD1 (5 bases). Trimming shortened V by 6 bases and J by 0 bases, and 12 bases separated the two germline ends. This CDR3 spans 16 amino acids. CDR1 and CDR2 (germline): LGHDT, YNNKEL (reference sequence). CDR3 sequence reads: CASSQRDGSYNSPLHF. DNA for the CDR3: TGTGCCAGCAGTCAACGGGACGGCTCCTATAATTCACCCCTCCACTTT.

J is TRBJ1-2 and V is TRBV4-3, with D hard to call. The CDR3 runs to 14 residues. The ends were cut back, 3 bases at V and 1 base at J, with 9 bases in the middle. Germline CDR1 is LGHNA and CDR2 is YSLEER. The CDR3 sequence: CASSHADGNYGYTF. The CDR3 nucleotides read TGCGCCAGCAGCCATGCCGACGGTAACTATGGCTACACCTTC.

This chain uses TRBV28 with TRBJ1-5, with TRBD1 as a possible D gene (5 bases). Germline CDR1 is MDHEN and CDR2 is SYDVKM. Trimming took 4 bases from V and 1 from J, leaving 20 bases between them. This CDR3 spans 18 amino acids. The CDR3 region has the DNA TGTGCCAGCAGTTCAGCCGGGTTGGGGCAGGGAAGCAATCAGCCCCAGCATTTT. Translating it yields CASSSAGLGQGSNQPQHF.

J is TRBJ2-5 and V is TRBV6-2 or TRBV6-3; the D gene is possibly TRBD2 (5 bases). Trimming pared 6 bases from V and 4 bases from J, leaving 18 bases between. Germline V gives CDR1 MNHEY, CDR2 SVGEGT. The CDR3 length is 15 residues. CDR3 in amino acids: CASSVRVGGAETQYF. In DNA, the CDR3 is TGTGCCAGCAGCGTCCGGGTAGGAGGTGCAGAGACCCAGTACTTC.

This chain connects TRBV7-8 to TRBJ1-4; 7 bases map to TRBD1. Germline V lookup: CDR1 SGHVS, CDR2 FQNEAQ. Trimming cost V 5 bases and J 12 bases; bases outside gene matches: 18. The CDR3 runs to 16 residues. This chain's CDR3 is CASSPFLGTDEYQLFF. CDR3 sequence (DNA): TGTGCCAGCAGCCCCTTCTTAGGGACAGACGAGTATCAACTGTTTTTT.

This clone turned up a few times. The J gene is TRBJ2-7, the V gene TRBV9; perhaps TRBD1 as D (5 bases). Germline CDR1 is SGDLS and CDR2 is YYNGEE. The ends were cut back, 0 bases at V and 6 bases at J, with 16 bases in the middle. The CDR3 is 15 residues long. The chain's CDR3 is CASSVEGDRISEQYF. The CDR3 region has the DNA TGTGCCAGCAGCGTAGAAGGAGACAGAATCTCCGAGCAGTACTTC.

The DNA for the CDR3 is TGTGCCAGTAATCCTTCCGACTCAAGACAAACCGGGGAGCTGTTTTTT. Translated, it gives CASNPSDSRQTGELFF. This rearrangement joins TRBV19 to TRBJ2-2; no definite D call. Per germline, CDR1 LNHDA and CDR2 SQIVND (reference sequence). This CDR3 comprises 16 residues. Trimming pared 7 bases from V and 5 bases from J, leaving 20 bases between.

V and J are TRBV28 and TRBJ2-7, with D maybe TRBD1 (6 bases). The CDR3 extends over 15 amino acids. Germline CDR1 is MDHEN and CDR2 is SYDVKM. Deletions cut 3 bases from V and 9 bases from J, with 21 bases between. The CDR3 nucleotides are TGTGCCAGCAGTTTTAACGGACAGTTCGGAGTTGGGCAGTACTTC. Translated: CASSFNGQFGVGQYF.

This clone was counted a single time. V and J are TRBV30 and TRBJ1-6, with D perhaps TRBD1 (5 bases). This CDR3 comprises 13 residues. Trimming shortened V by 5 bases and J by 5 bases, and 10 bases separated the two germline ends. The V gene's germline CDR1 is GTSNPN and CDR2 SVGIG (reference sequence). The CDR3 reads CAWAGTNNSPLHF. Here the CDR3 DNA reads TGTGCCTGGGCAGGGACTAATAATTCACCCCTCCACTTT.